This TCR beta chain comes out of a study of identical twins. Study results and limitations: Insertion counts were lower in abundant cord blood beta clonotypes, a trend that memory repertoires did not show.

Of note for this clonotype: Antigen: not known.

There are 16 residues in the CDR3. Trimming at V came to 1 base and at J to 4 bases, leaving 6 bases not matched to a gene. Germline values: CDR1 SGHKS, CDR2 YYEKEE (reference sequence). TCRdb re-called the 5' RACE reads through MiXCR, storing one row per CDR3 protein. This table has hundreds of thousands of distinct CDR3 sequences, around 8.8% appearing once. These data also featured in a second study, about yellow fever vaccine responses in identical twins.

Sequenced: memory (CD45RO+) T cells sorted from blood. The origin of this receptor is a woman between 18 and 29 years old in good health. This sequence joins TRBV5-5 and TRBJ2-1, with 9 bases matching TRBD2. The DNA of the CDR3 is TGTGCCAGCAGCTTGTGGGCTAGCGGGAATTACAATGAGCAGTTCTTC. This sequence encodes CASSLWASGNYNEQFF. Complete variable domain (other parts from reference TRBV5-5 and TRBJ2-1): DAGVTQSPTHLIKTRGQQVTLRCSPISGHKSVSWYQQVLGQGPQFIFQYYEKEERGRGNFPDRFSARQFPNYSSELNVNALLLGDSALYLCASSLWASGNYNEQFFGPGTRLTVL.